The source of this T cell receptor beta chain is a study of shared T cell receptors in the human thymus. Libraries were prepared by immunoSEQ multiplex PCR; TCRdb keeps only in-frame clonotypes and omits some of them. The sample includes hundreds of thousands of clones, approximately 87% of them seen just once. This sample was also put to use in a study of human thymus T cells. As reported in that work: The donor group consisted of healthy Finnish infants who were having corrective surgery for congenital heart defects. Resections from corrective heart surgery provided thymus tissue. Within thymic and blood repertoires, V and J gene usage appeared to be biased. Related research found strongly overlapping thymic repertoires in unrelated individuals.

The source of this sequence is a boy less than two years old with a congenital heart defect. The sample was thymocytes.

In nucleotides, the CDR3 is TGTGCCAGCAGCTGGGGGAGGAGCGGCCACTACGAGCAGTACTTC. The encoded protein is CASSWGRSGHYEQYF. The genes are TRBV7-2 and TRBJ2-7, with D perhaps TRBD2 (6 bases). V lost 4 bases to trimming and J lost 3 bases, with 16 bases between them. The CDR3 sequence is 15 residues long. Germline loops: CDR1 SGHTA, CDR2 FQGNSA.